Listed below are T cell receptor beta chains from one sample, sequenced in a study of T cell responses to AZD1222 COVID-19 vaccine. TCRdb's table, derived via immunoSEQ multiplex PCR, lists solely in-frame clones and lacks some. Altogether about 76,000 clones are present, 85% to 90% being singletons, with the ten largest covering 4% to 5.5%. The source was peripheral blood, collected on day 0 of MenACWY control vaccination. These receptors were obtained from an adult in good health. CDR3s include the opening cysteine and the closing phenylalanine or tryptophan. The size of a clone is reported for some rows only, either as once, few or many, or as a class for expanded clones.

TRBJ2-1 | NA | TRBV5-1 | CASSLATSRNEQFF
TRBJ1-4 | NA | TRBV28 | CASRPPGPEKLFF
TRBJ2-7 | once | TRBV20-1 | CSASPASGSMKSPYEQYF
TRBJ1-2 | NA | TRBV7-2 | CASSSNPNYGYTF
TRBJ1-5 | NA | TRBV2 | CASRFEGDQPQHF
TRBJ2-7 | NA | TRBV28 | CASSLFTAYEQYF
TRBJ1-1 | NA | TRBV24-1 | CATSVGSEAFF
TRBJ2-7 | NA | TRBV20-1 | CSASEGRGISYEQYF
TRBJ1-5 | NA | TRBV10-3 | CAISPTENQPQHF
TRBJ2-3 | NA | TRBV3-1/TRBV3-2 | CASSRRQGGTDTQYF
TRBJ2-5 | once | TRBV28 | CATTNLQGLETQYF
TRBJ2-5 | NA | TRBV30 | CAWNFWGGETQYF
TRBJ2-7 | NA | TRBV6-2/TRBV6-3 | CASSGPTSGRSPYEQYF
TRBJ2-3 | NA | TRBV24-1 | CATSDSGVADTQYF
TRBJ1-1 | NA | TRBV28 | CASRQANTEAFF
TRBJ2-2 | NA | TRBV7-3 | CASSETRNTGELFF
TRBJ2-1 | NA | TRBV7-2 | CASSPGTSRGEQFF
TRBJ2-1 | NA | TRBV15 | CATSSERLSGSFANEQFF
TRBJ2-7 | once | TRBV19 | CASSFGPEQYF
TRBJ2-2 | NA | TRBV3-1/TRBV3-2 | CASSQRLAAHSGELFF
TRBJ2-1 | NA | TRBV28 | CASGGRPSGNEQFF
TRBJ2-2 | NA | TRBV20-1 | CSASETRKNTGELFF
TRBJ1-1 | NA | TRBV6-5 | CASSLGPGQRFEAFF
TRBJ2-1 | NA | TRBV7-9 | CASSRGAASSYNEQFF
TRBJ2-2 | NA | TRBV7-9 | CASSPDRVLVGELFF
TRBJ1-4 | NA | TRBV6-5 | CASSPGEKLFF
TRBJ1-6 | few | TRBV12-3/TRBV12-4 | CASSWGGDSPLHF
TRBJ1-4 | NA | TRBV5-4 | CASSDMRGAMGEKLFF
TRBJ1-5 | NA | TRBV6-5 | CASSYSGGGEGQPQHF
TRBJ1-3 | NA | TRBV5-4 | CASSSTGYGNTIYF
TRBJ2-7 | NA | TRBV30 | CAWSVTGGYEQYF
TRBJ2-2 | NA | TRBV19 | CASSILAGDTGELFF
TRBJ2-1 | NA | TRBV28 | CASSLLGGVDNEQFF